The rows below give T cell receptor beta chains drawn from one sample of a study of T cells of healthy individuals. A single record per CDR3 protein comes from TCRdb applying MiXCR to the 5' RACE reads. The sample yields fewer than 75,000 distinct CDR3 sequences, 16% seen once. The receptors were gathered from a human donor in good health. The CDR3 runs from the conserved cysteine through the conserved F or W. Fields, in order: J gene, V gene, D gene, clone size, CDR3 DNA, CDR3 protein. A D gene is named only where the DNA matches it firmly. Part of the rows lack a size; the others show once, few, many or a class for expanded clones.

J gene: TRBJ2-1; V gene: TRBV7-3; D gene: -; clone size: -; CDR3 DNA: TGTGCCAGCAGCCCGTCCCGACTGAACGGCAATGAGCAGTTCTTC; CDR3 protein: CASSPSRLNGNEQFF
J gene: TRBJ2-7; V gene: TRBV6-1; D gene: -; clone size: many; CDR3 DNA: TGTGCCAGCAGCCTGACTCGAGGAGAGCAGTACTTC; CDR3 protein: CASSLTRGEQYF
J gene: TRBJ1-2; V gene: TRBV20-1; D gene: -; clone size: few; CDR3 DNA: TGCAGTGCTACCCCCCCGACGGATAACTATGGCTACACCTTC; CDR3 protein: CSATPPTDNYGYTF
J gene: TRBJ1-2; V gene: TRBV2; D gene: TRBD1; clone size: few; CDR3 DNA: TGTGCCAGCATTGGACGGACAGGGATTTCCCGAGGCTATGGCTACACCTTC; CDR3 protein: CASIGRTGISRGYGYTF
J gene: TRBJ1-4; V gene: TRBV11-1; D gene: -; clone size: -; CDR3 DNA: TGTGCCAGCAGCTTAGATGTCACCTTTGCAACTAATGAAAAACTGTTTTTT; CDR3 protein: CASSLDVTFATNEKLFF
J gene: TRBJ2-5; V gene: TRBV29-1; D gene: -; clone size: many; CDR3 DNA: TGCAGCGCCCGGACTTTCAGTGAGACCCAGTACTTC; CDR3 protein: CSARTFSETQYF
J gene: TRBJ2-1; V gene: TRBV3-1; D gene: TRBD1; clone size: many; CDR3 DNA: TGTGCCAGCAGCCAAACAGGGGCAACAAGCTCCTACAATGAGCAGTTCTTC; CDR3 protein: CASSQTGATSSYNEQFF
J gene: TRBJ2-7; V gene: TRBV5-1; D gene: TRBD2; clone size: many; CDR3 DNA: TGCGCCAGCGGGGGGGACCTCTACGAGCAGTACTTC; CDR3 protein: CASGGDLYEQYF
J gene: TRBJ1-5; V gene: TRBV4-3; D gene: -; clone size: many; CDR3 DNA: TGCGCCAGCAGCCAAGATCGGAGGGGCCCCAATCAGCCCCAGCATTTT; CDR3 protein: CASSQDRRGPNQPQHF
J gene: TRBJ1-6; V gene: TRBV6-2/TRBV6-3; D gene: -; clone size: -; CDR3 DNA: TGTGCCAGCAGTCCGGACACGTTTTCACCCCTCCACTTT; CDR3 protein: CASSPDTFSPLHF
J gene: TRBJ2-5; V gene: TRBV5-1; D gene: -; clone size: many; CDR3 DNA: TGCGCCAGCAGCTTCCTCAGCGAGACCCAGTACTTC; CDR3 protein: CASSFLSETQYF
J gene: TRBJ2-3; V gene: TRBV20-1; D gene: -; clone size: many; CDR3 DNA: TGCAGTGCTAGCGGGCCAACAGATACGCAGTATTTT; CDR3 protein: CSASGPTDTQYF
J gene: TRBJ2-7; V gene: TRBV2; D gene: -; clone size: few; CDR3 DNA: TGTGCCAGCAGTGCCGGGACGCGCTTTGGAGAGCAGTACTTC; CDR3 protein: CASSAGTRFGEQYF
J gene: TRBJ2-7; V gene: TRBV11-2; D gene: TRBD2; clone size: -; CDR3 DNA: TGTGCCAGCAGACCCACTAGCGGGAGTATCTACGAGCAGTACTTC; CDR3 protein: CASRPTSGSIYEQYF
J gene: TRBJ2-7; V gene: TRBV12-3/TRBV12-4; D gene: TRBD1; clone size: many; CDR3 DNA: TGTGCCAGCAGTAATTTAGGGGGCGCCGGTAACGAGCAGTACTTC; CDR3 protein: CASSNLGGAGNEQYF
J gene: TRBJ1-2; V gene: TRBV5-1; D gene: -; clone size: -; CDR3 DNA: TGCGCCAGCAGCTTGGAGCAGGGGCGGTATGGCTACACCTTC; CDR3 protein: CASSLEQGRYGYTF
J gene: TRBJ2-1; V gene: TRBV2; D gene: -; clone size: many; CDR3 DNA: TGTGCCAGCCTTGGTCCCGTTTCCAATGAGCAGTTCTTC; CDR3 protein: CASLGPVSNEQFF
J gene: TRBJ2-7; V gene: TRBV28; D gene: -; clone size: many; CDR3 DNA: TGTGCCAGCAGTATATTAACTTCCTACGAGCAGTACTTC; CDR3 protein: CASSILTSYEQYF
J gene: TRBJ2-3; V gene: TRBV15; D gene: TRBD2; clone size: few; CDR3 DNA: TGTGCCACCAGCAGAGGACTAGCGGGAGGGCAAGATACGCAGTATTTT; CDR3 protein: CATSRGLAGGQDTQYF
J gene: TRBJ2-1; V gene: TRBV5-1; D gene: -; clone size: -; CDR3 DNA: TGCGCCAGCAGCCCCGGCTCGGGAGAGCATGAGCAGTTCTTC; CDR3 protein: CASSPGSGEHEQFF
J gene: TRBJ1-2; V gene: TRBV28; D gene: -; clone size: many; CDR3 DNA: TGTGCCAGCAGCTCATCAGGGGTTGGGTATGGCTACACCTTC; CDR3 protein: CASSSSGVGYGYTF
J gene: TRBJ1-2; V gene: TRBV4-2; D gene: -; clone size: -; CDR3 DNA: TGTGCCAGCAGCCCAGGACTCTATGGCTACACCTTC; CDR3 protein: CASSPGLYGYTF
J gene: TRBJ2-7; V gene: TRBV5-1; D gene: TRBD2; clone size: few; CDR3 DNA: TGCGCCAGCAGCCCGGACGGTGGACTAGCCGGCTACGAGCAGTACTTC; CDR3 protein: CASSPDGGLAGYEQYF
J gene: TRBJ2-7; V gene: TRBV14; D gene: TRBD2; clone size: -; CDR3 DNA: TGTGCCAGCAGCCACAGGGTCGGGGGGAACGAGCAGTACTTC; CDR3 protein: CASSHRVGGNEQYF
J gene: TRBJ1-1; V gene: TRBV7-2; D gene: -; clone size: -; CDR3 DNA: TGTGCCAGCAGCCGACAGGTCACGAACACTGAAGCTTTCTTT; CDR3 protein: CASSRQVTNTEAFF
J gene: TRBJ1-3; V gene: TRBV7-9; D gene: -; clone size: -; CDR3 DNA: TGTGCCAGCAGCCCGATCTTAGGGAGCTCTGGAAACACCATATATTTT; CDR3 protein: CASSPILGSSGNTIYF
J gene: TRBJ1-6; V gene: TRBV10-3; D gene: -; clone size: many; CDR3 DNA: TGTGCCATCAGTATGACGGAGGAGTCCTATAATTCACCCCTCCACTTT; CDR3 protein: CAISMTEESYNSPLHF
J gene: TRBJ2-3; V gene: TRBV12-3/TRBV12-4; D gene: TRBD2; clone size: -; CDR3 DNA: TGTGCCAGCAGTTTTCAAGCGGGAGACACAGATACGCAGTATTTT; CDR3 protein: CASSFQAGDTDTQYF
J gene: TRBJ2-1; V gene: TRBV3-1; D gene: TRBD2; clone size: -; CDR3 DNA: TGTGCCAGCAGCCAAGCCGGGACTAGCCCTAGGTCGGCCAATGAGCAGTTCTTC; CDR3 protein: CASSQAGTSPRSANEQFF
J gene: TRBJ2-2; V gene: TRBV5-1; D gene: -; clone size: -; CDR3 DNA: TGCGCCAGCAGAATAACAGGACCCACCGGGGAGCTGTTTTTT; CDR3 protein: CASRITGPTGELFF
J gene: TRBJ1-6; V gene: TRBV20-1; D gene: -; clone size: few; CDR3 DNA: TGCAGTGCTAGAGGTTTTGAGGGGACGGCACCCCTCCACTTT; CDR3 protein: CSARGFEGTAPLHF
J gene: TRBJ2-7; V gene: TRBV5-1; D gene: -; clone size: -; CDR3 DNA: TGCGCCAGCAGCTGGGACTCCTACGAGCAGTACTTC; CDR3 protein: CASSWDSYEQYF
J gene: TRBJ2-5; V gene: TRBV20-1; D gene: -; clone size: -; CDR3 DNA: TGCAGTGCTACCGACTCAGGAACGGAGACCCAGTACTTC; CDR3 protein: CSATDSGTETQYF
J gene: TRBJ2-1; V gene: TRBV30; D gene: -; clone size: many; CDR3 DNA: TGTGCCTGGAGTGAGAGGAGCGAGGACAATGAGCAGTTCTTC; CDR3 protein: CAWSERSEDNEQFF
J gene: TRBJ1-1; V gene: TRBV29-1; D gene: -; clone size: many; CDR3 DNA: TGCAGCGTTGAAACACTGTCAGGGGAGACTGAAGCTTTCTTT; CDR3 protein: CSVETLSGETEAFF
J gene: TRBJ1-2; V gene: TRBV7-9; D gene: -; clone size: few; CDR3 DNA: TGTGCCAGCAGCTCTTCCCTAAGAGGTGGCTACACCTTC; CDR3 protein: CASSSSLRGGYTF
J gene: TRBJ2-2; V gene: TRBV2; D gene: TRBD1; clone size: -; CDR3 DNA: TGTGCCAGCACTTCAGGGGGTGGCACCGGGGAGCTGTTTTTT; CDR3 protein: CASTSGGGTGELFF
J gene: TRBJ1-1; V gene: TRBV12-3/TRBV12-4; D gene: -; clone size: few; CDR3 DNA: TGTGCCAGCAGAGGGGACCGGAGAAGAACTGAAGCTTTCTTT; CDR3 protein: CASRGDRRRTEAFF
J gene: TRBJ2-4; V gene: TRBV15; D gene: -; clone size: few; CDR3 DNA: TGTGCCACCAGCAGAGAGAAGGTCTCCAAAAACATTCAGTACTTC; CDR3 protein: CATSREKVSKNIQYF
J gene: TRBJ2-2; V gene: TRBV18; D gene: -; clone size: -; CDR3 DNA: TGTGCCAGCCCCCTGGAGTCCGCGAACACCGGGGAGCTGTTTTTT; CDR3 protein: CASPLESANTGELFF
J gene: TRBJ1-1; V gene: TRBV4-3; D gene: -; clone size: many; CDR3 DNA: TGCGCCAGCAGCCAAGTGGATTTGGGGGACACTGAAGCTTTCTTT; CDR3 protein: CASSQVDLGDTEAFF
J gene: TRBJ2-7; V gene: TRBV5-1; D gene: TRBD2; clone size: few; CDR3 DNA: TGCGCCAGCAGCTTGGCCATTGCTAGCGGGGGGGAGAGCTCCTACGAGCAGTACTTC; CDR3 protein: CASSLAIASGGESSYEQYF
J gene: TRBJ2-3; V gene: TRBV3-1; D gene: -; clone size: -; CDR3 DNA: TGTGCCAGCAGCCAAGATCTCTTCGGGTCGGCATCCACAGATACGCAGTATTTT; CDR3 protein: CASSQDLFGSASTDTQYF
J gene: TRBJ2-7; V gene: TRBV4-2; D gene: -; clone size: many; CDR3 DNA: TGTGCCAGCAGCCAAGTTAGCGCCTCCTACGAGCAGTACTTC; CDR3 protein: CASSQVSASYEQYF
J gene: TRBJ1-1; V gene: TRBV30; D gene: TRBD1; clone size: many; CDR3 DNA: TGTGCCTGGAGTGTAAAAAAGGCGGGACAGTATGGGTTCTTT; CDR3 protein: CAWSVKKAGQYGFF